This T cell receptor beta chain was identified in a study of blood T cell repertoires in COVID-19. About the study: PBMCs, B-cell-depleted T cells, or T cells were the source of the cDNA or gDNA that made up the material.

Per germline, CDR1 MDHEN and CDR2 SYDVKM. CDR3 size: 12 residues. Data came from immunoSEQ multiplex PCR; TCRdb stores just in-frame clones and leaves some out. Of about 81,000 clones in the sample, 91% were seen once. The TCR comes from a woman aged 45-65 years in a cohort sampled during active COVID-19. The genes are TRBV28 and TRBJ1-3; a weak D match, TRBD1 (5 bases). Sequenced: peripheral blood. CDR3 amino acids: CGSGISGNTIYF. The DNA for the CDR3 is TGTGGCTCAGGGATCTCTGGAAACACCATATATTTT.